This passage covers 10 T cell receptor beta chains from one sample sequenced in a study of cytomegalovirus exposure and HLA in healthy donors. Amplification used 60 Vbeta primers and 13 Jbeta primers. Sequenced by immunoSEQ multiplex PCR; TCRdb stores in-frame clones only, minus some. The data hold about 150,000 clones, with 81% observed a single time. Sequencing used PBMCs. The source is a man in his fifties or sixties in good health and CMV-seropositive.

The CDR3 sequence: CASSPGTGSYNEQFF. The DNA of the CDR3 is TGTGCCAGCTCACCAGGGACAGGCTCCTACAATGAGCAGTTCTTC. The V call is TRBV18, the J call TRBJ2-1, with TRBD1 identical over 8 bases. The germline V gene has CDR1 KGHSH and CDR2 LQKENI. The CDR3 covers 15 residues. J was trimmed by 0 bases and V by 2 bases; bases with no gene match: 0.

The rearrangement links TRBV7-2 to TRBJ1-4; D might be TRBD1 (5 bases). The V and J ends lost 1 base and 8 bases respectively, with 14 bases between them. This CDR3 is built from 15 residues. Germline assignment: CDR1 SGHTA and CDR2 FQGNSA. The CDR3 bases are TGTGCCAGCAGCTTAGGGGGCAGCGTTTTGGAAAAACTGTTTTTT. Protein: CASSLGGSVLEKLFF.

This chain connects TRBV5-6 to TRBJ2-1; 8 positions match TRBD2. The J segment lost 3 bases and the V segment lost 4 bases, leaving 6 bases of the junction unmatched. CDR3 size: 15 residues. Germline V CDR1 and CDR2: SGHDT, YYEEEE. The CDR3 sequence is CASSQLAGLYNEQFF. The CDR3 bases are TGTGCCAGCAGCCAGCTAGCGGGCCTCTACAATGAGCAGTTCTTC.

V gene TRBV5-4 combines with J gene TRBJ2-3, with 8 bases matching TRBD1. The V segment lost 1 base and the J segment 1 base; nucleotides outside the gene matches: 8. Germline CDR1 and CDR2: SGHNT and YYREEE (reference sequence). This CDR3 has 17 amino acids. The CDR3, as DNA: TGTGCCAGCAGCTTGTTCCAGGGGGCGCTTGGCACAGATACGCAGTATTTT. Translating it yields CASSLFQGALGTDTQYF.

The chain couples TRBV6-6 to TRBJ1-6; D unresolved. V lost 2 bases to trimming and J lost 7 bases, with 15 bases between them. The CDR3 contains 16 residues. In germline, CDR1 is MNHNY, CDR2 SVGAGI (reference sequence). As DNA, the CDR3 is TGTGCCAGCAGTTACCACGGTACCCCCGAAAATTCACCCCTCCACTTT. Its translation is CASSYHGTPENSPLHF.

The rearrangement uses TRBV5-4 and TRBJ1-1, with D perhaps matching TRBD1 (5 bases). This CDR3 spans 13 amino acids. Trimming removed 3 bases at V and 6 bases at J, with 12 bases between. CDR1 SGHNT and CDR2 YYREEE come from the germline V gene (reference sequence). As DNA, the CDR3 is TGTGCCAGCAGCTCTTGGGGGGGGGCTGAAGCTTTCTTT. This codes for CASSSWGGAEAFF.

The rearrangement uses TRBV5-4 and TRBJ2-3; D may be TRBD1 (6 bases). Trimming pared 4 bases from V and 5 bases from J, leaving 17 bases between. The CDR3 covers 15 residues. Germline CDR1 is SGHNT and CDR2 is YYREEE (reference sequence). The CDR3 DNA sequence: TGTGCCAGCAGCGTTGGACAGCGAAGGCTAGATACGCAGTATTTT. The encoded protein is CASSVGQRRLDTQYF.

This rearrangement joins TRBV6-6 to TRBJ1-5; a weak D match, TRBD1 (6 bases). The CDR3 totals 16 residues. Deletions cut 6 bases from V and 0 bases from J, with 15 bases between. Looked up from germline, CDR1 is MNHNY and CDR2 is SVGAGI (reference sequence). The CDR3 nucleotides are TGTGCCAGCAGGGACCGGGACAACTATAGCAATCAGCCCCAGCATTTT. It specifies CASRDRDNYSNQPQHF.

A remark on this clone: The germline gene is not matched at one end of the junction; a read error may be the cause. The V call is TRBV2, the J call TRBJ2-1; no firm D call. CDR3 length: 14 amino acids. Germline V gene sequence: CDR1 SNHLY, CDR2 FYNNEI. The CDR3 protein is CASSEIYSHNEQFF. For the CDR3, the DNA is TGTGCCAGCAGTGAGATTTACTCCCACAATGAGCAGTTCTTC.

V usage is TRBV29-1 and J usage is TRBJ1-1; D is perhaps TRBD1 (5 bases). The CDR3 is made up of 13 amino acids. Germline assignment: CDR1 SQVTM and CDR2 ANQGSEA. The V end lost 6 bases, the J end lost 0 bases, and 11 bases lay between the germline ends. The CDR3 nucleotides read TGCAGCGTCGGACACAAGCTGAACACTGAAGCTTTCTTT. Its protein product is CSVGHKLNTEAFF. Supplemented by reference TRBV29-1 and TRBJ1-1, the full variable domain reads SAVISQKPSRDICQRGTSLTIQCQVDSQVTMMFWYRQQPGQSLTLIATANQGSEATYESGFVIDKFPISRPNLTFSTLTVSNMSPEDSSIYLCSVGHKLNTEAFFGQGTRLTVV.